A selection of T cell receptor beta chains follows, all from one sample in a study of blood T cell repertoires in COVID-19. The data were produced by immunoSEQ multiplex PCR, yet TCRdb's version contains in-frame clones alone and is incomplete. In the table there are just under 350,000 clones, around 87% of which are singletons. The sample consisted of peripheral blood. These receptors were taken from a woman aged 45-59 years with COVID-19, enrolled during active disease. Both conserved end residues are part of each CDR3. D genes are given only for firm matches. Clone size is not always given. Where it is, it says once, few, many or a class for expanded clones.

>TRBV5-1|TRBJ2-1|.|.
TGCGCCAGCAGACAAGACTACCAGCCCTACAATGAGCAGTTCTTC
CASRQDYQPYNEQFF
>TRBV5-1|TRBJ1-2|TRBD1|.
TGCGCCAGCAGCTCCCAGGGGGCGGACTATGGCTACACCTTC
CASSSQGADYGYTF
>TRBV3-1/TRBV3-2|TRBJ2-2|.|.
TGTGCCAGCAGCCTTAGGAGGGGGAACACCGGGGAGCTGTTTTTT
CASSLRRGNTGELFF
>TRBV18|TRBJ1-2|.|.
TGTGCCAGCTCACGCGGGGGGAACTATGGCTACACCTTC
CASSRGGNYGYTF
>TRBV25-1|TRBJ2-7|TRBD2|.
TGTGCCAGCAGTGGGACTAGCGGGGGTCTATTCGAGCAGTACTTC
CASSGTSGGLFEQYF
>TRBV6-5|TRBJ1-5|.|.
TGTGCCAGCAGTCTAGGCTATGTCAATCAGCCCCAGCATTTT
CASSLGYVNQPQHF
>TRBV7-2|TRBJ2-3|.|.
TGTGCCGGAGGTATCGGCGGCCTCGCGACAGATACGCAGTATTTT
CAGGIGGLATDTQYF
>TRBV5-5|TRBJ2-3|.|.
TGTGCCAGCTACCCCGGCGGCTTGGTCCTTAGCACAGATACGCAGTATTTT
CASYPGGLVLSTDTQYF
>TRBV11-2|TRBJ1-1|.|.
TGTGCCAGCGCCGGGGTTGGGAAGACTGAAGCTTTCTTT
CASAGVGKTEAFF
>TRBV5-4|TRBJ2-5|TRBD1|.
TGTGCCAGCAGCCGCGGGTCACACAGGGGTGGTGAGACCCAGTACTTC
CASSRGSHRGGETQYF
>TRBV6-4|TRBJ2-5|.|once
TGTGCCAGCAGCTCCCGGGACTCCTCAGAGACCCAGTACTTC
CASSSRDSSETQYF
>TRBV6-6|TRBJ2-5|.|.
TGTGCCAGCAGTTACTCATCGGGACACCCCGGAGAGACCCAGTACTTC
CASSYSSGHPGETQYF
>TRBV30|TRBJ2-7|TRBD2|.
TGTGCCTGGACGGCGGAGCGGGGTGACTACGAGCAGTACTTC
CAWTAERGDYEQYF
>TRBV19|TRBJ2-1|TRBD1|.
TGTGCCAGTAGTGGACCGGGACAGCGACACCGGTTCTTC
CASSGPGQRHRFF
>TRBV3-1/TRBV3-2|TRBJ1-1|TRBD1|.
TGTGCCAGCAGCCAACAAATGGCAGGGGGCACTGAAGCTTTCTTT
CASSQQMAGGTEAFF
>TRBV11-2|TRBJ2-7|TRBD2|.
TGTGCCAGCAGCTTACCTAGGGGTGCGGGAGGGCTCTCCTACGAGCAGTACTTC
CASSLPRGAGGLSYEQYF
>TRBV27|TRBJ2-7|TRBD2|.
TGTGCCAGCCAATCGGGGGGGGGAGCATCCTACGAGCAGTACTTC
CASQSGGGASYEQYF
>TRBV19|TRBJ2-3|TRBD2|.
TGTGCCAGTAGTATAGACGGGAGGGCCAAAGATACGCAGTATTTT
CASSIDGRAKDTQYF
>TRBV27|TRBJ1-2|.|.
TGTGCCAGACTCGCACTTGCCGGGGTTGGCCAGTGGGGTTACACCTTC
CARLALAGVGQWGYTF
>TRBV19|TRBJ2-5|TRBD1|.
TGTGCCAGTAGTATAACCGCGACAGGGAAAGAGACCCAGTACTTC
CASSITATGKETQYF
>TRBV6-6|TRBJ1-5|TRBD1|.
TGTGCCAGCAGTAGGACAGGCGTGGGGCGCAATCAGCCCCAGCATTTT
CASSRTGVGRNQPQHF
>TRBV15|TRBJ1-1|.|.
TGTGCCACCAGCAGGCCACAGGGAAACCCGCCGAGGGCTGAAGCTTTCTTT
CATSRPQGNPPRAEAFF
>TRBV4-1|TRBJ1-1|.|.
TGCGCCAGCAGCCAACAGGGATGGAACACTGAAGCTTTCTTT
CASSQQGWNTEAFF
>TRBV29-1|TRBJ2-7|.|.
TGCAGCGTTGAATTCCCGGGAGCGGACGAGTTCTACGAGCAGTACTTC
CSVEFPGADEFYEQYF
>TRBV7-8|TRBJ1-3|.|.
TGTGCCAGCAGCCAATTCGCCCGGACAGCTGGAAACACCATATATTTT
CASSQFARTAGNTIYF
>TRBV9|TRBJ2-1|TRBD2|.
TGTGCCAGCAGCCCCCAACCCAGCGGGAGGACCTACAATGAGCAGTTCTTC
CASSPQPSGRTYNEQFF
>TRBV6-5|TRBJ1-6|.|.
TGTGCCAGCAGTTACTCCGGGTACTATAATTCACCCCTCCACTTT
CASSYSGYYNSPLHF
>TRBV5-4|TRBJ2-1|TRBD1|.
TGTGCCAGCAGCTCCTCCCGGGACAGGGCCATAAACAATGAGCAGTTCTTC
CASSSSRDRAINNEQFF